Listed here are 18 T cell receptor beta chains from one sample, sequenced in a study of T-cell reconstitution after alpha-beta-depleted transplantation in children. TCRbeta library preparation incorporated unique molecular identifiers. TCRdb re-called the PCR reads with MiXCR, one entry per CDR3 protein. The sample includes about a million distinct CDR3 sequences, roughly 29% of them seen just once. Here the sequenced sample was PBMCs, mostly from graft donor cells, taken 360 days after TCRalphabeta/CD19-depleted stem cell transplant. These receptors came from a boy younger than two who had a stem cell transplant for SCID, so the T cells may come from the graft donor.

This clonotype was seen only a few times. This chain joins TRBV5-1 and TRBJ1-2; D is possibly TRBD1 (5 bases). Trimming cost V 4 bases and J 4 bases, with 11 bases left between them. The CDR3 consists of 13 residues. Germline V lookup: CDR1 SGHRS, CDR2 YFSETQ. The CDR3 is CASSRRDGYGYTF. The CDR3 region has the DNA TGCGCCAGCAGCCGCAGGGATGGCTATGGCTACACCTTC.

Here the CDR3 reads CSARGGQGRYSPLHF. As DNA, the CDR3 is TGCAGTGCCAGGGGGGGACAGGGACGGTATTCACCCCTCCACTTT. The rearrangement joins TRBV20-1 to TRBJ1-6; 9 nucleotides align to TRBD1. The junction had 11 bases not matched to a gene; V was cut back by 6 bases and J by 8 bases. Germline CDR1 is DFQATT and CDR2 is SNEGSKA (reference sequence). The length of the CDR3 is 15 residues.

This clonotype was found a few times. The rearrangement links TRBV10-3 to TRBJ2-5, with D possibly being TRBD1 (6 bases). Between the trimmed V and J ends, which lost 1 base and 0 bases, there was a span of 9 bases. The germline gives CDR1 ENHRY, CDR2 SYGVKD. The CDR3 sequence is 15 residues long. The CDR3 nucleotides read TGTGCCATCAGTGAGTGGGGACAAAACCAAGAGACCCAGTACTTC. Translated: CAISEWGQNQETQYF.

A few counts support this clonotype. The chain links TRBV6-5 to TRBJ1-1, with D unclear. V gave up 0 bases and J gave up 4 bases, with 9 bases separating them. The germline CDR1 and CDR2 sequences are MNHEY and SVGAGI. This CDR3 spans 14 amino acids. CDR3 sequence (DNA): TGTGCCAGCAGTTACTCGGAGGTTGTCACTGAAGCTTTCTTT. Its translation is CASSYSEVVTEAFF.

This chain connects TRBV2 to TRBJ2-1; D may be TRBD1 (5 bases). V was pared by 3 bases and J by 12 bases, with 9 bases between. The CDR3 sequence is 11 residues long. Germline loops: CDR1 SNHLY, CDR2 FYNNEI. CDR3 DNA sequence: TGTGCCAGCAGTGACAGGGCGGCGCAGTTCTTC. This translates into CASSDRAAQFF.

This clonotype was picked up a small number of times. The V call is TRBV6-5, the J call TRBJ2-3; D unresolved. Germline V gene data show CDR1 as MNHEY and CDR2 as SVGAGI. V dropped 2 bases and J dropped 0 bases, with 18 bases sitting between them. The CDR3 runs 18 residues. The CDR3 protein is CASSYPPFWAASTDTQYF. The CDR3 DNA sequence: TGTGCCAGCAGTTACCCCCCATTTTGGGCAGCTAGCACAGATACGCAGTATTTT.

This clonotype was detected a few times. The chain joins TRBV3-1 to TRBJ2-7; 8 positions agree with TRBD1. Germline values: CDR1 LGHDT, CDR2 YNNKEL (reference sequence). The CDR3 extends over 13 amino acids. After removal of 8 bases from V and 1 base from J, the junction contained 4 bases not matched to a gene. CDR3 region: CASVDRVSYEQYF. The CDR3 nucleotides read TGTGCCAGCGTGGACAGGGTATCCTACGAGCAGTACTTC.

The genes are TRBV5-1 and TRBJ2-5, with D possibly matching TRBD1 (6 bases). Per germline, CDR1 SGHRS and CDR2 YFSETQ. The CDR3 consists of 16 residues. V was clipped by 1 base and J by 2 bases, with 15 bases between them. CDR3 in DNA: TGCGCCAGCAGCTTGTTAGGTGGGGGCCATCAAGAGACCCAGTACTTC. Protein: CASSLLGGGHQETQYF.

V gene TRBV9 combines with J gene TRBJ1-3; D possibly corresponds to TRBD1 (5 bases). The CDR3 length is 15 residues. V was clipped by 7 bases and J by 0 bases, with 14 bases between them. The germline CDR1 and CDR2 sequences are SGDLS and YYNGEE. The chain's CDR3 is CASGPQGTSGNTIYF. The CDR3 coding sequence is TGTGCCAGCGGACCTCAAGGGACCTCTGGAAACACCATATATTTT.

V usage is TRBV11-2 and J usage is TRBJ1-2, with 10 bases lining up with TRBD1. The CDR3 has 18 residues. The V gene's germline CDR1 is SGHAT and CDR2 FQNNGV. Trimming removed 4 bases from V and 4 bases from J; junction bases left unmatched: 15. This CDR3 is CASSYRPGTGDWGYGYTF. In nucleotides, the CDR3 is TGTGCCAGCAGCTACCGTCCCGGGACAGGGGATTGGGGCTATGGCTACACCTTC. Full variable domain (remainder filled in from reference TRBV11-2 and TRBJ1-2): EAGVAQSPRYKIIEKRQSVAFWCNPISGHATLYWYQQILGQGPKLLIQFQNNGVVDDSQLPKDRFSAERLKGVDSTLKIQPAKLEDSAVYLCASSYRPGTGDWGYGYTFGSGTRLTVV.

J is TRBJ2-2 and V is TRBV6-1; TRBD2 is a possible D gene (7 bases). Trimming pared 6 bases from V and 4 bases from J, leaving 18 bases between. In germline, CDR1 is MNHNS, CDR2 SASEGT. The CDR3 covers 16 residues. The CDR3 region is CASRGALGGGTGELFF. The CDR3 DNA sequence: TGTGCCAGCAGGGGGGCCTTGGGGGGGGGCACCGGGGAGCTGTTTTTT.

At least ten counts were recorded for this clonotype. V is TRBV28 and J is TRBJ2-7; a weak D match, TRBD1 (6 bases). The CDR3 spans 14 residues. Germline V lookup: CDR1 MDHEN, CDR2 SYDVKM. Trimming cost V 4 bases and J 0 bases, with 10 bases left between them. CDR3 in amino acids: CASSSSRGSYEQYF. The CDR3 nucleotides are TGTGCCAGCAGTTCGTCCAGGGGCTCCTACGAGCAGTACTTC. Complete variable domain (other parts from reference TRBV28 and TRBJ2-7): DVKVTQSSRYLVKRTGEKVFLECVQDMDHENMFWYRQDPGLGLRLIYFSYDVKMKEKGDIPEGYSVSREKKERFSLILESASTNQTSMYLCASSSSRGSYEQYFGPGTRLTVT.

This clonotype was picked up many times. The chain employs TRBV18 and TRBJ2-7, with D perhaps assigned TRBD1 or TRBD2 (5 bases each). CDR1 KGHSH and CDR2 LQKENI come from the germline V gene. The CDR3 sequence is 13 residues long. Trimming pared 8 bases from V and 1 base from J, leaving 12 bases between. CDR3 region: CASSPGPSYEQYF. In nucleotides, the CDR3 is TGTGCCAGCAGCCCGGGACCGTCCTACGAGCAGTACTTC.

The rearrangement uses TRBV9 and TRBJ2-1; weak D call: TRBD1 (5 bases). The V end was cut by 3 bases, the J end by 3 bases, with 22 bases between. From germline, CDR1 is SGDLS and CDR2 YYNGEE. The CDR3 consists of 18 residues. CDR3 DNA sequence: TGTGCCAGCAGCGCCCCACATAACAGGCCTACCAACTACAATGAGCAGTTCTTC. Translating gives CASSAPHNRPTNYNEQFF.

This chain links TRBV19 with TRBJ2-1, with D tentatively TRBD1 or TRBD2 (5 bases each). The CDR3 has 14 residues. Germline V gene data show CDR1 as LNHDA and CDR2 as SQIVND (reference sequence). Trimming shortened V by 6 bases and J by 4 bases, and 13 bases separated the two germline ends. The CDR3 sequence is CASRAGAGYNEQFF. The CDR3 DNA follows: TGTGCCAGTAGGGCCGGGGCGGGTTACAATGAGCAGTTCTTC.

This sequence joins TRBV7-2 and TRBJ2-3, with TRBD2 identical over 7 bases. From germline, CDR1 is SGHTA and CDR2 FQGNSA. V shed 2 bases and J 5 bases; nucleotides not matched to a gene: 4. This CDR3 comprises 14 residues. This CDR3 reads CASSLQAGEDTQYF. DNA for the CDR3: TGTGCCAGCAGCTTACAGGCGGGGGAAGATACGCAGTATTTT.

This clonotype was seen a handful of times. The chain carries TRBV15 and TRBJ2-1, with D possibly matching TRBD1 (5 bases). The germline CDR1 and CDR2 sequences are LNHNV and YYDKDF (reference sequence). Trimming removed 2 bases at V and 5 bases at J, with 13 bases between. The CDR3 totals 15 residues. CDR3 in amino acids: CATSRTADRNNEQFF. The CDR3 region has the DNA TGTGCCACCAGCAGAACCGCTGACAGAAACAATGAGCAGTTCTTC.

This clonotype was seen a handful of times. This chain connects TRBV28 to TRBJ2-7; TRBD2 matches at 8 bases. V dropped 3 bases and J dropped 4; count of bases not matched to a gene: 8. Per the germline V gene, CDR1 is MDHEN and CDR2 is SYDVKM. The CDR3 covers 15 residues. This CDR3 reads CASSFWRGDPYEQYF. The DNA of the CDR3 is TGTGCCAGCAGTTTCTGGCGGGGGGACCCTTACGAGCAGTACTTC. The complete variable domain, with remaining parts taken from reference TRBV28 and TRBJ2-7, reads DVKVTQSSRYLVKRTGEKVFLECVQDMDHENMFWYRQDPGLGLRLIYFSYDVKMKEKGDIPEGYSVSREKKERFSLILESASTNQTSMYLCASSFWRGDPYEQYFGPGTRLTVT.